These T cell receptor beta chains were read from a single sample in a study of identical twins. TCRdb recomputed calls from the 5' RACE reads with MiXCR, one row per CDR3 protein. Of approximately 550,000 distinct CDR3 sequences listed, approximately 20% were seen once; the top ten hold 0.4% to 0.6%. These data also featured in a second study, about yellow fever vaccine responses in identical twins.

Sequencing was done on a sample of CD4+ T cells sorted from blood. The receptors stem from a woman aged 18-30 years in good health. Both conserved end residues are trimmed from each CDR3.

length: 12
V: TRBV28
CDR3: ASTWGQGVYEQY

length: 16
V: TRBV12-3/TRBV12-4
CDR3: ASRPQVAGVGSTGELF

length: 12
V: TRBV25-1
CDR3: ASSRGSPGEKLF

length: 9
V: TRBV7-9
CDR3: ASSPVGEAF

length: 14
V: TRBV12-3/TRBV12-4
CDR3: ASFGRGRVVNTEAF

length: 14
V: TRBV5-1
CDR3: ASSLTGLRGNQPQH

length: 10
V: TRBV20-1
CDR3: SARTPTYEQY

length: 11
V: TRBV7-3
CDR3: ASSFDRAAERY

length: 13
V: TRBV12-3/TRBV12-4
CDR3: ASSTSGSGYNEQF

length: 10
V: TRBV7-9
CDR3: ASSFDSHEQY

length: 13
V: TRBV5-1
CDR3: ASSGGTSGRHEQY

length: 13
V: TRBV12-3/TRBV12-4
CDR3: ASSRQPDSNQPQH

length: 16
V: TRBV10-3
CDR3: AISDTYGTSGNQETQY

length: 13
V: TRBV11-2
CDR3: ASSPRWGEGYGYT

length: 15
V: TRBV28
CDR3: ASSLFRTGGIDYGYT

length: 15
V: TRBV3-1
CDR3: ASSQDRRRKTNNEQF

length: 9
V: TRBV5-1
CDR3: ASSFKDTQY

length: 12
V: TRBV25-1
CDR3: ASSETASTDTQY

length: 13
V: TRBV6-1
CDR3: ASRGQRLMNTEAF

length: 13
V: TRBV9
CDR3: ASTKGLAGRGTQY